This TCR beta chain was recorded in a study of blood T cells in healthy people across ages. The study's findings and limits: Donors of long life had a larger count of naive CD4+ cells and greater diversity than aged donors. TCR beta diversity per million T cells fell roughly linearly with age. Naive and antigen-experienced cells could not be conclusively compared, given unsorted PBMCs.

The amount of total RNA extracted per sample was at least 5.5 micrograms. Primers used in a second PCR of roughly 7 to 12 cycles were a sample-barcoded 5' primer and a J-beta primer mix. TCRdb re-called the 5' RACE reads with MiXCR, one entry per CDR3 protein. The table records over 1,200,000 distinct CDR3 sequences, roughly 59% of them present only once. CDR3 size: 15 residues. Germline CDR1 MDHEN, CDR2 SYDVKM. V was pared by 5 bases and J by 2 bases, with 14 bases between. In the case of this clonotype: Its antigen is still unknown.

This rearrangement joins TRBV28 to TRBJ2-3, with D possibly matching TRBD1 (6 bases). Sequenced input: blood. The origin of this receptor is a man aged 18 to 29 in good health. The CDR3: CASSDIGQSTDTQYF. The CDR3 DNA sequence: TGTGCCAGCAGTGATATTGGACAGTCCACAGATACGCAGTATTTT. The full variable domain, rest sourced from reference TRBV28 and TRBJ2-3, is DVKVTQSSRYLVKRTGEKVFLECVQDMDHENMFWYRQDPGLGLRLIYFSYDVKMKEKGDIPEGYSVSREKKERFSLILESASTNQTSMYLCASSDIGQSTDTQYFGPGTRLTVL.